Shown below are 3 T cell receptor beta chains from a single sample sequenced in a study of cytomegalovirus exposure and HLA in healthy donors. The PCR employed 60 Vbeta primers together with 13 Jbeta primers. Libraries were prepared by immunoSEQ multiplex PCR; TCRdb keeps only in-frame clonotypes and omits some of them. Here the sample spans about 83,000 clones, roughly 81% being singletons. Sequencing was performed on PBMCs. These receptors all come from a woman aged 25 to 39 in good health and CMV-seronegative.

The rearrangement uses TRBV5-1 and TRBJ2-1; D call uncertain. Between the trimmed V and J ends, which lost 5 bases and 8 bases, there was a span of 11 bases. The CDR3 spans 12 residues. Germline loops: CDR1 SGHRS, CDR2 YFSETQ. The CDR3 bases are TGCGCCAGCAGTGTAAGAGTGGATGAGCAGTTCTTC. Translated, it gives CASSVRVDEQFF. Full variable domain (remainder filled in from reference TRBV5-1 and TRBJ2-1): KAGVTQTPRYLIKTRGQQVTLSCSPISGHRSVSWYQQTPGQGLQFLFEYFSETQRNKGNFPGRFSGRQFSNSRSEMNVSTLELGDSALYLCASSVRVDEQFFGPGTRLTVL.

The rearrangement links TRBV5-1 to TRBJ2-3; D not certain. Germline lookup yields CDR1 SGHRS and CDR2 YFSETQ. CDR3 length: 16 amino acids. V dropped 1 base and J dropped 0 bases, with 12 bases sitting between them. The CDR3 region is CASSLFQRASTDTQYF. The CDR3 DNA sequence: TGCGCCAGCAGCTTGTTTCAGCGAGCTAGCACAGATACGCAGTATTTT.

The chain joins TRBV4-1 to TRBJ2-7; 9 positions agree with TRBD2. Losses at the gene ends were 2 bases for V and 0 bases for J; bases not matched to a gene: 5. The CDR3 totals 16 residues. Germline CDR1 is MGHRA and CDR2 is YSYEKL. This CDR3 is CASSQSTSGFSYEQYF. The CDR3 nucleotides read TGCGCCAGCAGCCAATCCACTAGCGGGTTCTCCTACGAGCAGTACTTC.